This T cell receptor (beta chain) is from a study of cytomegalovirus exposure and HLA in healthy donors. The CDR3 length is 11 residues. In germline, CDR1 is SGHAT, CDR2 FQDESV (reference sequence). The germline V and J ends were trimmed by 5 bases and 14 bases, with 13 bases remaining between them. Some clones are missing from TCRdb's copy, which holds only in-frame ones; the method was immunoSEQ multiplex PCR. The sample has fewer than 75,000 clones; about 95% are singletons. The sequenced material came from PBMCs. This receptor was taken from a man between 18 and 35 years old in good health and CMV-seronegative. This sequence joins TRBV11-1 and TRBJ2-1; D perhaps matches TRBD2 (5 bases). The CDR3 here is CASSRPGSKFF. In DNA form, the CDR3 reads TGTGCCAGCAGCCGGCCGGGGAGCAAGTTCTTC.